This TCR beta chain was captured in a study of regulatory T cells in long-lasting Graves disease. Time point: newly diagnosed GD, antithyroid drugs for less than 3 months. The TCR library was made from RNA that had been extracted from PBMCs in TRIzol. For TCR beta, libraries came from iRepertoire HTBI primers and Arm-PCR of CDR3 regions. TCRdb re-analysed the multiplex PCR reads in MiXCR, keeping a single row per CDR3 protein. The sample yields about 450,000 distinct CDR3 sequences, 13% to 15% seen once. This CDR3 has 14 amino acids. Germline CDR1 and CDR2: MGHRA and YSYEKL. V lost 1 base and J lost 8, with 12 bases in between. This sample was also put to use in a study of T cells in Graves' hyperthyroidism and ophthalmopathy.

The chain carries TRBV4-1 and TRBJ2-1; no reliable D call. The sample here was peripheral blood mononuclear cells (PBMCs), taken at new diagnosis, from a patient treated with antithyroid drugs. The receptor was isolated from a woman aged 45-59 years with Graves disease. The CDR3 protein is CASSQVSVADEQFF. As DNA, the CDR3 is TGCGCCAGCAGCCAAGTCTCGGTTGCAGATGAGCAGTTCTTC.